Shown below are 11 T cell receptor beta chains from a single sample sequenced in a study of early T cells in non-severe SARS-CoV-2 infection. TCRdb redid the calling of the 5' RACE reads with MiXCR, one entry per CDR3 protein. The sample includes just under 60,000 distinct CDR3 sequences, more than 7.5% of them seen just once. Sample: whole blood. These receptors all stem from an adult who was a healthcare worker with PCR-confirmed SARS-CoV-2 infection or an uninfected control (not recorded which).

CDR3 nucleotide sequence: TGTGCCAGCAGCTCCTCCGGCGTCCACGAGCAGTACTTC. Translation: CASSSSGVHEQYF. This chain uses TRBV5-4 with TRBJ2-7; no firm D call. Germline V CDR1 and CDR2: SGHNT, YYREEE (reference sequence). The CDR3 runs 13 residues. Trimming removed 3 bases from V and 5 bases from J, with 12 bases in between.

This clonotype was seen more than once but under ten times. The chain couples TRBV28 to TRBJ2-7; 8 nucleotides agree with TRBD2. This CDR3 spans 13 amino acids. Germline CDR1 reads MDHEN; CDR2 reads SYDVKM. V lost 6 bases to trimming and J lost 3 bases; unmatched junction nucleotides: 4. The CDR3 nucleotides read TGTGCCAGCAGGGGACTAGTTTTCTACGAGCAGTACTTC. It codes for CASRGLVFYEQYF.

This clonotype has a count of ten or more. The chain combines TRBV29-1 with TRBJ2-3; possibly TRBD1 for D (5 bases). The CDR3 contains 13 residues. Trimming removed 4 bases from V and 5 bases from J, with 13 bases in between. Germline values: CDR1 SQVTM, CDR2 ANQGSEA. CDR3: CSVVSRVGDTQYF. CDR3 nucleotides: TGCAGCGTTGTCTCCAGGGTTGGAGATACGCAGTATTTT.

This clonotype was recorded many times. This rearrangement joins TRBV7-9 to TRBJ2-3; no reliable D call. The germline CDR1 and CDR2 sequences are SEHNR and FQNEAQ (reference sequence). Trimming took off 5 bases at V and 3 bases at J, with 6 bases between the two ends. This CDR3 comprises 12 residues. The CDR3 region is CASSPETDTQYF. For the CDR3, the DNA is TGTGCCAGCAGCCCAGAGACAGATACGCAGTATTTT. Together with reference TRBV7-9 and TRBJ2-3, the CDR3 gives the full variable domain: DTGVSQNPRHKITKRGQNVTFRCDPISEHNRLYWYRQTLGQGPEFLTYFQNEAQLEKSRLLSDRFSAERPKGSFSTLEIQRTEQGDSAMYLCASSPETDTQYFGPGTRLTVL.

The J gene is TRBJ2-5, the V gene TRBV7-9; D could derive from TRBD1 or TRBD2 (5 bases each). V was trimmed by 2 bases and J by 1 base, leaving 8 bases between them. This CDR3 region has 14 residues. CDR1 is SEHNR and CDR2 is FQNEAQ in the germline V gene (reference sequence). CDR3 coding DNA: TGTGCCAGCAGCTTAATGGGGGTCCAAGAGACCCAGTACTTC. Its translation is CASSLMGVQETQYF.

This clonotype was seen repeatedly, ten times or more. This chain connects TRBV2 to TRBJ1-5; no clear D. Germline V lookup: CDR1 SNHLY, CDR2 FYNNEI. The CDR3 has 15 amino acids. V gave up 7 bases and J gave up 1 base, with 14 bases separating them. The CDR3 loop is CASTQWVGSNQPQHF. Written as DNA, the CDR3 is TGTGCCAGCACCCAGTGGGTAGGGAGCAATCAGCCCCAGCATTTT.

This clonotype was detected a few times. The chain employs TRBV5-1 and TRBJ2-3; 10 nucleotides match TRBD2. Germline CDR1 SGHRS, CDR2 YFSETQ. V shed 3 bases, J shed 2 bases, and the junction held 21 bases outside the gene matches. This CDR3 is built from 21 residues. Here the CDR3 reads CASSSTWGLAGVDGNTDTQYF. The CDR3 DNA reads as TGCGCCAGCAGCTCAACCTGGGGCCTAGCGGGAGTCGATGGTAACACAGATACGCAGTATTTT.

By frequency in the sample, this clonotype is medium-sized (0.01 to 0.1%). The rearrangement joins TRBV9 to TRBJ2-7; 10 bases fit TRBD2. Germline V lookup: CDR1 SGDLS, CDR2 YYNGEE. The CDR3 is 15 amino acids. Trimming removed 0 bases from V and 2 bases from J; junction bases left unmatched: 2. The CDR3 here is CASSVGSGGTYEQYF. The DNA of the CDR3 is TGTGCCAGCAGCGTAGGTAGCGGGGGGACCTACGAGCAGTACTTC.

V gene TRBV24-1 combines with J gene TRBJ1-1; no clear D gene. Germline CDR1 reads KGHDR; CDR2 reads SFDVKD. The CDR3 spans 13 residues. V lost 4 bases and J 5 bases, leaving 10 bases between the germline ends. The CDR3 region is CATSEPAGTEAFF. Written as DNA, the CDR3 is TGTGCCACCAGTGAGCCAGCGGGTACTGAAGCTTTCTTT.

There are a few counts of this clonotype. The chain has TRBV4-2 and TRBJ2-7; 9 bases align to TRBD2. The junction had 5 bases not matched to a gene; V was cut back by 3 bases and J by 2 bases. The CDR3 has 15 amino acids. CDR1 and CDR2 from the germline V gene are LGHNA and YNFKEQ. DNA of the CDR3: TGTGCCAGCAGCCAGCCGGGACTAGCACCCTACGAGCAGTACTTC. This gives the protein CASSQPGLAPYEQYF.

This clonotype was seen more than once but under ten times. A much bigger clone sits one base away, suggesting this may be a read error. Here the CDR3 reads CASSLGTGNPYGQYF. DNA for the CDR3: TGTGCCAGCAGCTTAGGCACAGGGAACCCCTACGGGCAGTACTTC. The chain is built from TRBV7-2 and TRBJ2-7; a possible D gene is TRBD1 (6 bases). Germline V CDR1 and CDR2: SGHTA, FQGNSA. The CDR3 covers 15 residues.